The 15 T cell receptor beta chains below were found in one sample sequenced in a study of tumor and adjacent non-tumor tissue in lung cancer. TCRbeta libraries were built with three rounds of nested PCR, modified from ARM-PCR. MiXCR, run by TCRdb on the multiplex PCR reads, gives a single entry per CDR3 protein. Of fewer than 120,000 distinct CDR3 sequences listed, 75% to 90% are singletons. The template was RNA from unsorted bulk tissue. The sequenced material came from lung tumor tissue. The receptors stem from a man in his sixties or seventies with non-small cell lung cancer.

This clonotype was observed a single time. A read error may account for a junction end that differs from germline. The chain employs TRBV5-6 and TRBJ2-7; D may match TRBD1 or TRBD2 (5 bases each). Germline V gene lookup returns CDR1 SGHDT and CDR2 YYEEEE. The CDR3 consists of 14 residues. CDR3 nucleotides: TGTGCCAGCAGCGGACTGGGGCTTCCATACGAGCAGCACTTC. Protein product: CASSGLGLPYEQHF.

This clonotype has just one count. Relative to the germline gene, one junction end is altered; a read error may explain this. The gene calls are TRBV7-9 and TRBJ1-5; D unresolved. Germline lookup yields CDR1 SEHNR and CDR2 FQNEAQ (reference sequence). There are 13 residues in the CDR3. In DNA form, the CDR3 reads TGTGCCATCAGCTATGAGAGCAATCAGCCCCATCATTTT. Encoded protein: CAISYESNQPHHF.

Worth noting for this clonotype: One junction end disagrees with the germline gene, perhaps due to a read error. The chain links TRBV29-1 to TRBJ2-3, with 9 bases fitting TRBD1. The CDR3 spans 17 residues. Germline V gives CDR1 SQVTM, CDR2 ANQGSEA. In DNA, the CDR3 is TGCAGCTTAGTCCCATATGTGACAGGGGGGGGCACAGATACACAGTATTTT. This translates into CSLVPYVTGGGTDTQYF.

Points on this clonotype: The DNA is omitted, as the CDR3 cannot be located on it reliably, and the CDR3 follows TCRdb's listing. The chain recombines TRBV4-2 with TRBJ2-7; the table assigns TRBD1, which was not confirmed against the DNA. The CDR3 has 17 amino acids, counting both end residues. Looked up from germline, CDR1 is LGHNA and CDR2 is YNFKEQ. The CDR3 protein is CASSNAVRRQGEDEQYF.

Remarks on this clonotype: Its ends do not fully match the called genes, so a read error is possible. This chain links TRBV6-1 with TRBJ1-3, with 7 positions matching TRBD1. Germline V gene lookup returns CDR1 MNHNS and CDR2 SASEGT. The CDR3 contains 15 residues. CDR3: CARSDLTGIRNTIYF. CDR3 nucleotide sequence: TGTGCCAGGAGTGACCTGACAGGGATAAGAAATACCATATATTTT.

This clonotype was recorded at least ten times. The rearrangement links TRBV4-3 to TRBJ2-3; 12 positions match TRBD2. Germline-derived CDR1 and CDR2 are LGHNA and YSLEER. Trimming cost V 4 bases and J 4 bases; bases outside gene matches: 6. CDR3 length: 16 residues. CDR3 nucleotide sequence: TGCGCCAGCAGCCGTAGACTAGCGGGAGTGGCAGATACGCAGTATTTT. This codes for CASSRRLAGVADTQYF.

Of note for this clonotype: Germline is not matched at one junction end, which may reflect a read error. The rearrangement joins TRBV29-1 to TRBJ2-2, with TRBD2 identical over 8 bases. The CDR3 covers 14 residues. The germline gives CDR1 SQVTM, CDR2 ANQGSEA. The chain's CDR3 is CSADAAGDTGELIF. CDR3 DNA sequence: TGCAGCGCTGACGCAGCGGGGGACACCGGGGAGCTGATTTTT.

About this clonotype itself: One end of the junction varies from germline; a read error may be responsible. This chain connects TRBV11-2 to TRBJ2-3, with TRBD1 as a possible D gene (5 bases). Germline V lookup: CDR1 SGHAT, CDR2 FQNNGV. CDR3 size: 14 residues. The CDR3 sequence: CVSSITPGSDTHYF. CDR3 DNA: TGTGTCAGCAGCATAACCCCAGGGTCAGATACGCACTATTTT.

For this clonotype: One junction end does not reproduce the germline sequence, and a read error may be involved. This sequence joins TRBV5-4 and TRBJ2-2; no clear D. The CDR3 extends over 16 amino acids. Germline loops: CDR1 SGHNT, CDR2 YYREEE (reference sequence). The CDR3 sequence: CTSSSRGGANTGELFF. The CDR3 DNA is TGTACCAGCAGCTCCCGAGGTGGAGCGAACACCGGGGAGCTGTTTTTT.

The chain joins TRBV4-3 to TRBJ2-1; 11 positions match TRBD2. Germline CDR1 and CDR2: LGHNA and YSLEER. V shed 10 bases, J shed 9 bases, and the junction held 17 bases outside the gene matches. The CDR3 runs to 16 residues. CDR3 loop: CANSLKTSGMISEQFF. The CDR3 DNA follows: TGCGCCAATAGCCTAAAGACTAGCGGGATGATAAGTGAGCAGTTCTTC.

For this clonotype: The junction does not match germline at one end; this may be a read error. V is TRBV10-3 and J is TRBJ1-1; D gene uncertain. The CDR3 runs 14 residues. Germline-derived CDR1 and CDR2 are ENHRY and SYGVKD. The CDR3 DNA follows: TGTGCCAACAGTGATTCAGAAGTAAACACTGAAGCTTTCTTT. This encodes CANSDSEVNTEAFF.

The chain has TRBV10-1 and TRBJ2-3; D could derive from TRBD1 or TRBD2 (5 bases each). The CDR3 is made up of 14 amino acids. The germline CDR1 and CDR2 sequences are WNHNN and SYGVQD (reference sequence). The V end lost 6 bases, the J end lost 10 bases, and 20 bases lay between the germline ends. For the CDR3, the DNA is TGCGCCAGCAGGAGGGAGAGGGGTTCGGACTCGCAGTATTTT. The encoded protein is CASRRERGSDSQYF.

Regarding this clonotype: A much larger clone sits a single nucleotide away, making a read error possible. J is TRBJ1-1 and V is TRBV7-9; D possibly corresponds to TRBD1 (6 bases). CDR1 is SEHNR and CDR2 is FQNEAQ in the germline V gene (reference sequence). Trimming cost V 1 base and J 11 bases, with 14 bases left between them. This CDR3 region has 13 residues. Here the CDR3 reads CASSLGGQLDAFF. CDR3 sequence (DNA): TGTGCCAGCAGCTTAGGAGGACAGCTTGATGCTTTCTTT.

The chain uses TRBV20-1 and TRBJ1-3, with TRBD1 identical over 7 bases. Trimming took 0 bases from V and 6 from J; bases not matched to a gene: 11. This CDR3 is 16 amino acids long. Germline lookup yields CDR1 DFQATT and CDR2 SNEGSKA (reference sequence). This CDR3 reads CSARDRITGEENTIYF. In nucleotides, the CDR3 is TGCAGTGCTAGAGATCGGATAACAGGGGAGGAAAACACCATATATTTT.

The V gene is TRBV6-1, the J gene TRBJ1-5; TRBD1 matches at 8 bases. V gave up 6 bases and J gave up 6 bases; unmatched junction bases: 13. The CDR3 has 16 amino acids. Germline-derived CDR1 and CDR2 are MNHNS and SASEGT. The CDR3 bases are TGTGCCAGCAGAGAGAGGGCCCGACAGGGGTCTCAGCCCCAGCATTTT. It yields the protein CASRERARQGSQPQHF.